This TCR beta chain was identified during a study of post-analysis software for immune sequencing data. Study-level points and caveats: The normalized Chao1 diversity of multiple sclerosis patients was significantly lower than that of controls. Compared with controls, patients had more of five TRBV segments, including TRBV5-6, TRBV5-1 and TRBV20-1.

Remarks on this clonotype: Its antigen is not identified.

Unique molecular identifiers were carried by the TCR beta cDNA libraries. TCRdb redid the calling of the PCR reads with MiXCR, one entry per CDR3 protein. The sample gives about 770,000 distinct CDR3 sequences, 46% of which show up once; 4% to 5% is in the top ten. The CDR3 loop spans 15 amino acids. Trimming removed 3 bases at V and 2 bases at J, with 13 bases between. Germline assignment: CDR1 SQVTM and CDR2 ANQGSEA. V gene TRBV29-1 combines with J gene TRBJ2-2; possibly TRBD1 for D (6 bases). Input material: blood. The source of this sequence is a girl aged 10-17 years with multiple sclerosis. The CDR3 spells CSVDSGHRNTGELFF. DNA of the CDR3: TGCAGCGTTGACTCGGGACACAGAAACACCGGGGAGCTGTTTTTT.